The 28 T cell receptor beta chains presented below share a single source sample, sequenced in a study of blood T cell repertoires in COVID-19. Sequenced by immunoSEQ multiplex PCR; TCRdb stores in-frame clones only, minus some. The data hold more than 110,000 clones, with around 76% observed a single time. The specimen sequenced was peripheral blood. These receptors came from an elderly man with acute or convalescent COVID-19.

This clone is medium-sized. This chain joins TRBV5-1 and TRBJ2-4, with D possibly being TRBD1 (7 bases). Germline assignment: CDR1 SGHRS and CDR2 YFSETQ. The CDR3 covers 14 residues. V was pared by 1 base and J by 6 bases, with 11 bases between. The CDR3 DNA reads as TGCGCCAGCAGCTTGACAGGGGAGGCAAACATTCAGTACTTC. Translation gives CASSLTGEANIQYF.

This chain links TRBV27 with TRBJ2-3; maybe TRBD2 (5 bases). Germline assignment: CDR1 MNHEY and CDR2 SMNVEV (reference sequence). The CDR3 runs 19 residues. The V end lost 6 bases, the J end lost 0 bases, and 25 bases lay between the germline ends. The CDR3: CASRELGVEHEKSTDTQYF. In nucleotides, the CDR3 is TGTGCCAGCAGGGAACTCGGGGTAGAGCATGAAAAGAGCACAGATACGCAGTATTTT.

This chain links TRBV9 with TRBJ2-7, with 11 bases identical to TRBD1. V lost 0 bases and J lost 6; bases outside the gene matches: 5. Looked up from germline, CDR1 is SGDLS and CDR2 is YYNGEE. The CDR3 sequence is 15 residues long. Written as DNA, the CDR3 is TGTGCCAGCAGCGTAGGGGACAGGGGGGTTAGCGAGCAGTACTTC. Its translation: CASSVGDRGVSEQYF.

The J gene is TRBJ1-1, the V gene TRBV5-4; D is uncertain. V was trimmed by 4 bases and J by 5 bases, leaving 15 bases between them. From germline, CDR1 is SGHNT and CDR2 YYREEE (reference sequence). This CDR3 has 14 amino acids. The CDR3 nucleotides read TGTGCCAGCAGCCCCCCGGCGGGGAGGACTGAAGCTTTCTTT. As protein: CASSPPAGRTEAFF.

The genes are TRBV5-1 and TRBJ2-3, with D tentatively TRBD1 (6 bases). The V and J ends lost 2 bases and 5 bases respectively, with 12 bases between them. The V gene's germline CDR1 is SGHRS and CDR2 YFSETQ. The CDR3 sequence is 14 residues long. As DNA, the CDR3 is TGCGCCAGCAGCTTTGGCAGGGGAGAAGATACGCAGTATTTT. Its protein product is CASSFGRGEDTQYF.

This clone was counted only a few times. The chain couples TRBV5-1 to TRBJ1-1; no reliable D call. Trimming took 4 bases from V and 4 from J, leaving 8 bases between them. In germline, CDR1 is SGHRS, CDR2 YFSETQ. The CDR3 length is 12 residues. The CDR3 bases are TGCGCCAGCAGCCTACCAACCACTGAAGCTTTCTTT. Encoded protein: CASSLPTTEAFF.

J is TRBJ1-1 and V is TRBV9, with D uncertain. Trimming cost V 6 bases and J 4 bases, with 16 bases left between them. Germline loops: CDR1 SGDLS, CDR2 YYNGEE. The CDR3 has 14 amino acids. CDR3 region: CASKALDSGTEAFF. The CDR3 nucleotides read TGTGCCAGCAAAGCTTTAGATTCGGGCACTGAAGCTTTCTTT.

This chain connects TRBV6-6 to TRBJ2-1; D might be TRBD1 (6 bases). The CDR3 runs 13 residues. CDR1 and CDR2 from the germline V gene are MNHNY and SVGAGI (reference sequence). The germline V and J ends were trimmed by 6 bases and 9 bases, with 15 bases remaining between them. The CDR3 DNA sequence: TGTGCCAGCAGCTTTATGGACAGTGGTGAGCAGTTCTTC. Encoded protein: CASSFMDSGEQFF.

This clone is a singleton in its sample. The chain couples TRBV7-9 to TRBJ2-5; 13 bases line up with TRBD2. Germline CDR1 SEHNR, CDR2 FQNEAQ (reference sequence). V dropped 4 bases and J dropped 4; count of bases not matched to a gene: 3. CDR3 length: 15 residues. CDR3 in amino acids: CASSSGTSGAETQYF. The CDR3 DNA reads as TGTGCCAGCAGCTCAGGGACTAGCGGGGCAGAGACCCAGTACTTC.

The chain has TRBV29-1 and TRBJ2-7, with TRBD1 as a possible D gene (6 bases). Trimming removed 4 bases from V and 4 bases from J, with 14 bases in between. The germline gives CDR1 SQVTM, CDR2 ANQGSEA. The CDR3 consists of 13 residues. CDR3 sequence reads: CSVVRTDTYEQYF. Written as DNA, the CDR3 is TGCAGCGTTGTCAGGACAGACACATACGAGCAGTACTTC.

This clone was seen only a few times. J is TRBJ2-1 and V is TRBV20-1; 11 positions match TRBD1. V lost 3 bases, J lost 5 bases, and 6 bases stayed unmatched. Germline V gene lookup returns CDR1 DFQATT and CDR2 SNEGSKA (reference sequence). CDR3 length: 15 amino acids. The CDR3 sequence: CSASFGTGGNNEQFF. The CDR3 DNA reads as TGCAGTGCTAGTTTTGGGACAGGGGGAAACAATGAGCAGTTCTTC.

This clone has just a few counts. This chain uses TRBV13 with TRBJ1-2, with a weak D call TRBD1 (5 bases). Germline lookup yields CDR1 PRHDT and CDR2 FYEKMQ (reference sequence). The CDR3 runs 13 residues. With 5 bases removed from V and 4 bases from J, the gap between germline ends came to 11 bases. Written as DNA, the CDR3 is TGTGCCAGCAGCCAGGAGGGGATCTATGGCTACACCTTC. This sequence encodes CASSQEGIYGYTF.

The chain recombines TRBV28 with TRBJ1-2; possibly TRBD1 for D (6 bases). This CDR3 has 15 amino acids. The V gene's germline CDR1 is MDHEN and CDR2 SYDVKM. Trimming took off 3 bases at V and 8 bases at J, with 19 bases between the two ends. The CDR3 region is CASSLPRGSSGGYTF. CDR3 DNA: TGTGCCAGCAGTTTGCCCAGGGGATCGAGTGGGGGCTACACCTTC.

The chain employs TRBV28 and TRBJ2-6; D perhaps matches TRBD1 (6 bases). Germline CDR1 is MDHEN and CDR2 is SYDVKM. This CDR3 has 17 amino acids. V lost 7 bases and J 5 bases, leaving 21 bases between the germline ends. The DNA for the CDR3 is TGTGCCAGCACCTCAGGCAGGGACATACTACGGGCCAACGTCCTGACTTTC. Translation: CASTSGRDILRANVLTF.

J is TRBJ2-5 and V is TRBV19; 9 nucleotides match TRBD1. The J segment lost 5 bases and the V segment lost 4 bases, leaving 5 bases of the junction unmatched. CDR1 and CDR2 from the germline V gene are LNHDA and SQIVND (reference sequence). The CDR3 sequence is 14 residues long. The DNA of the CDR3 is TGTGCCAGTAGTACTACAGGGGGCGCGGAGACCCAGTACTTC. Translated: CASSTTGGAETQYF.

The rearrangement uses TRBV5-6 and TRBJ2-7; D is unresolved. Germline assignment: CDR1 SGHDT and CDR2 YYEEEE. This CDR3 contains 13 residues. Trimming stripped 0 bases from V and 2 bases from J, with 6 bases between. CDR3 sequence (DNA): TGTGCCAGCAGCTTGGGGCCAGCCTACGAGCAGTACTTC. Translated, it gives CASSLGPAYEQYF.

Many counts were recorded for this clone. The gene calls are TRBV6-5 and TRBJ2-7, with 13 positions matching TRBD2. CDR1 is MNHEY, CDR2 SVGAGI, per germline. This CDR3 spans 15 amino acids. The junction had 6 bases not matched to a gene; V was cut back by 5 bases and J by 5 bases. The CDR3 is CASSQLAGGPDEQYF. DNA of the CDR3: TGTGCCAGCAGTCAACTAGCGGGGGGGCCTGACGAGCAGTACTTC.

This clone was detected a few times. This chain uses TRBV4-1 with TRBJ1-6, with unresolved D. Germline CDR1 MGHRA, CDR2 YSYEKL. This CDR3 has 16 amino acids. V was pared by 1 base and J by 9 bases, with 16 bases between. The CDR3 loop reads CASSQAVDPTRSPLHF. The CDR3 bases are TGCGCCAGCAGCCAAGCCGTTGACCCGACACGTTCACCCCTCCACTTT.

This clone was counted a few times. The chain uses TRBV5-4 and TRBJ1-2; a possible D gene is TRBD1 (6 bases). Germline V lookup: CDR1 SGHNT, CDR2 YYREEE (reference sequence). This CDR3 spans 12 amino acids. V was cut by 2 bases and J by 5 bases, with 7 bases left in between. This chain's CDR3 is CASSFGQYGYTF. The CDR3 nucleotides are TGTGCCAGCAGCTTTGGACAGTATGGCTACACCTTC.

This chain uses TRBV5-1 with TRBJ2-3; 12 bases align to TRBD1. The CDR3 extends over 16 amino acids. V shed 3 bases, J shed 4 bases, and the junction held 6 bases outside the gene matches. CDR1 and CDR2 (germline): SGHRS, YFSETQ. CDR3 sequence (DNA): TGCGCCAGCAGCTCTGGGACAGGGGGCAACGCAGATACGCAGTATTTT. Protein: CASSSGTGGNADTQYF. The variable domain in full, with the rest retrieved from reference TRBV5-1 and TRBJ2-3, is KAGVTQTPRYLIKTRGQQVTLSCSPISGHRSVSWYQQTPGQGLQFLFEYFSETQRNKGNFPGRFSGRQFSNSRSEMNVSTLELGDSALYLCASSSGTGGNADTQYFGPGTRLTVL.

The genes are TRBV4-2 and TRBJ2-7; D is perhaps TRBD2 (6 bases). The germline gives CDR1 LGHNA, CDR2 YNFKEQ. There are 17 residues in the CDR3. With 3 bases removed from V and 4 bases from J, the gap between germline ends came to 22 bases. The CDR3: CASSQAKTSPGVYEQYF. The CDR3 bases are TGTGCCAGCAGCCAGGCCAAGACCTCCCCGGGGGTGTACGAGCAGTACTTC.

The rearrangement joins TRBV19 to TRBJ1-2; D possibly corresponds to TRBD1 (5 bases). This CDR3 spans 13 amino acids. The V and J ends lost 4 bases and 6 bases respectively, with 12 bases between them. In germline, CDR1 is LNHDA, CDR2 SQIVND (reference sequence). Here the CDR3 DNA reads TGTGCCAGTAGTAGCCAGGGTAGGGATGGCTACACCTTC. It encodes CASSSQGRDGYTF.

The rearrangement joins TRBV6-6 to TRBJ1-1; TRBD1 might be the D (5 bases). Germline V gene lookup returns CDR1 MNHNY and CDR2 SVGAGI (reference sequence). Trimming left V 6 bases short and J 10 bases short, with 12 bases between. There are 11 residues in the CDR3. The CDR3 is CASRTGTTAFF. In nucleotides, the CDR3 is TGTGCCAGCAGGACCGGGACTACAGCTTTCTTT.

CDR3 coding DNA: TGTGCCTGGAGTCAGGGGGGATACGAGCAGTACTTC. Its protein product is CAWSQGGYEQYF. The chain joins TRBV30 to TRBJ2-7; maybe TRBD1 (7 bases). The CDR3 runs 12 residues. The V gene's germline CDR1 is GTSNPN and CDR2 SVGIG (reference sequence). The V and J ends lost 2 bases and 4 bases respectively, with 9 bases between them.

The V call is TRBV18, the J call TRBJ1-3; 7 bases line up with TRBD1. The germline CDR1 and CDR2 sequences are KGHSH and LQKENI. V dropped 2 bases and J dropped 0; count of bases not matched to a gene: 10. The CDR3 loop spans 18 amino acids. This chain's CDR3 is CASSPFPQSGGSGNTIYF. In DNA form, the CDR3 reads TGTGCCAGCTCACCATTCCCCCAATCAGGGGGCTCTGGAAACACCATATATTTT.

This rearrangement joins TRBV2 to TRBJ2-5; 8 nucleotides line up with TRBD2. V dropped 5 bases and J dropped 5; count of bases not matched to a gene: 4. CDR3 length: 13 residues. Germline V lookup: CDR1 SNHLY, CDR2 FYNNEI. The CDR3 loop is CASSRSGGETQYF. CDR3 coding DNA: TGTGCCAGCAGTAGGTCGGGAGGGGAGACCCAGTACTTC.

The rearrangement links TRBV28 to TRBJ1-2; 9 positions match TRBD1. The CDR3 is 16 amino acids. V lost 9 bases, J lost 9 bases, and 20 bases stayed unmatched. Germline CDR1 MDHEN, CDR2 SYDVKM. CDR3 sequence: CASSGTGKGGRSSYTF. The CDR3 nucleotides read TGTGCCAGTTCCGGGACAGGGAAAGGAGGGCGATCAAGCTACACCTTC.

The table lists this clone with a few counts. This sequence joins TRBV12-3 or TRBV12-4 and TRBJ2-7, with D tentatively TRBD2 (5 bases). CDR3 length equals 13 residues. Deletions cut 8 bases from V and 2 bases from J, with 13 bases between. This CDR3 is CASLRAGTYEQYF. CDR3 DNA: TGTGCCAGCCTACGGGCGGGCACCTACGAGCAGTACTTC.